What follows are 3 T cell receptor beta chains derived from one specimen sequenced in a study of T cells in localized non-small cell lung cancer. Profiled with immunoSEQ multiplex PCR; TCRdb holds only in-frame clones, not every one. The sample yields 20,000 to 25,000 clones, about four fifths seen once. Sequenced here: peripheral blood, sampled before any cancer treatment. The receptors derive from a man aged 35 to 69 with stage I lung adenocarcinoma.

The chain employs TRBV27 and TRBJ1-1; D is uncertain. The CDR3 has 13 amino acids. CDR1 is MNHEY and CDR2 is SMNVEV in the germline V gene (reference sequence). Deletions cut 3 bases from V and 5 bases from J, with 10 bases between. Written as DNA, the CDR3 is TGTGCCAGCAGTTTGGCTGGGGTGACTGAAGCTTTCTTT. The encoded protein is CASSLAGVTEAFF.

This clone was observed once. The V and J genes are TRBV11-2 and TRBJ2-1; D possibly corresponds to TRBD2 (7 bases). The CDR3 spans 16 residues. The V and J ends lost 2 bases and 2 bases respectively, with 13 bases between them. Per germline, CDR1 SGHAT and CDR2 FQNNGV. In nucleotides, the CDR3 is TGTGCCAGCAGCTTAAGGGGGGGCTTGACCTACAATGAGCAGTTCTTC. Amino acids: CASSLRGGLTYNEQFF.

J is TRBJ2-3 and V is TRBV9, with 8 bases that match TRBD2. Germline CDR1 reads SGDLS; CDR2 reads YYNGEE. The CDR3 sequence is 16 residues long. After removal of 0 bases from V and 5 bases from J, the junction contained 8 bases not matched to a gene. The CDR3, as DNA: TGTGCCAGCAGCGTAGGAGTCGGGGGGGCCCAAGATACGCAGTATTTT. Amino acid sequence: CASSVGVGGAQDTQYF.